The rows below give T cell receptor beta chains drawn from one sample of a study of T cell responses to AZD1222 COVID-19 vaccine. Repertoires were generated with immunoSEQ multiplex PCR, while TCRdb's copy carries only in-frame clones and drops some. The sample holds around 130,000 clones, roughly 90% seen once. The sequences come from peripheral blood, collected 28 days after the second AZD1222 dose. Every receptor here comes from an adult who received the AZD1222 COVID-19 vaccine. Each CDR3 is given with its conserved first and last residue. The D gene is left open where the match is weak. Where a row states a size, it is once, few, many or the class of an expanded clone; other rows omit it.

TRBJ2-5 | TRBD2 | NA | TRBV15 | TGTGCCACTCGAAAACCGGGGGGAGAGACCCAGTACTTC | CATRKPGGETQYF
TRBJ2-1 | NA | NA | TRBV18 | TGTGCCAGCTCACGAACGACGACAGGTCACTACAATGAGCAGTTCTTC | CASSRTTTGHYNEQFF
TRBJ2-7 | TRBD1 | NA | TRBV5-1 | TGCGCCAGCAGCTTGGCCTTCGGGACAGGGGGCGCGAGCTCCTACGAGCAGTACTTC | CASSLAFGTGGASSYEQYF
TRBJ1-1 | TRBD1 | NA | TRBV5-1 | TGCGCCAGCAGCAACTCCGGGACAGGGGGCACTGAAGCTTTCTTT | CASSNSGTGGTEAFF
TRBJ1-2 | NA | NA | TRBV4-3 | TGCGCCAGCAGCCAAGATGAATTGAGGGACTATGGCTACACCTTC | CASSQDELRDYGYTF
TRBJ2-5 | TRBD2 | NA | TRBV7-8 | TGTGCCAGCAGCTTAGGTCGGGGGGGGCAGTTTTGGGAGACCCAGTACTTC | CASSLGRGGQFWETQYF
TRBJ2-2 | TRBD2 | NA | TRBV29-1 | TGCAGCGTTGTCCAGGGACTAGGAACCGGGGAGCTGTTTTTT | CSVVQGLGTGELFF
TRBJ2-2 | TRBD2 | NA | TRBV12-5 | TGTGCTAGTGGTTTCGTTGCGGGAGGCCCGAACACCGGGGAGCTGTTTTTT | CASGFVAGGPNTGELFF
TRBJ2-1 | TRBD1 | NA | TRBV14 | TGTGCCAGCAGCCAGGACAGGGGGCGGTACAATGAGCAGTTCTTC | CASSQDRGRYNEQFF
TRBJ1-5 | TRBD1 | NA | TRBV6-2/TRBV6-3 | TGTGCCAGCAGTTACCAGGGGGCGATTGGAAGGAGAGGAGGTCAGCCCCAGCATTTT | CASSYQGAIGRRGGQPQHF
TRBJ2-2 | TRBD1 | NA | TRBV5-1 | TGCGCCAGCAACTCCGGGACAGGGGGCTTCACCGGGGAGCTGTTTTTT | CASNSGTGGFTGELFF
TRBJ2-3 | TRBD1 | NA | TRBV4-1 | TGCGCCAGCAGCCAAGGACAGGGGGAAATAGATACGCAGTATTTT | CASSQGQGEIDTQYF
TRBJ1-2 | NA | NA | TRBV9 | TGTGCCAGCAGCGTGCAACAGGGTGGCTATGGCTACACCTTC | CASSVQQGGYGYTF
TRBJ2-7 | TRBD2 | NA | TRBV27 | TGTGCCAGCACCTCAACCGGGACTAGCGGTTACTACGAGCAGTACTTC | CASTSTGTSGYYEQYF
TRBJ1-5 | NA | NA | TRBV3-1/TRBV3-2 | TGTGCCAGCAGCCAAGATGCGAGTGGCAATCAGCCCCAGCATTTT | CASSQDASGNQPQHF
TRBJ2-3 | NA | once | TRBV7-9 | TGTGCCAGCAGCTTTGGGACCACAGATACGCAGTATTTT | CASSFGTTDTQYF
TRBJ2-1 | TRBD1 | NA | TRBV14 | TGTGCCAGCAGCCAAGATTTTTTTACAGAGACAGGGTATGAGCAGTTCTTC | CASSQDFFTETGYEQFF
TRBJ2-5 | NA | NA | TRBV7-2 | TGTGCCAGCAGCTTAGGGGGGGGCCTGAGAGAGACCCAGTACTTC | CASSLGGGLRETQYF
TRBJ1-5 | NA | NA | TRBV6-5 | TGTGCCAGCAGTCCTACAGGTCGCAATCAGCCCCAGCATTTT | CASSPTGRNQPQHF
TRBJ2-7 | TRBD2 | NA | TRBV11-2 | TGTGCCAGCAGGCGGGAGCCCCTTACTTACGAGCAGTACTTC | CASRREPLTYEQYF
TRBJ2-1 | TRBD2 | NA | TRBV9 | TGTGCCAGCAGCGTAGATGGTAGCGGGAGATCCTCCTACAATGAGCAGTTCTTC | CASSVDGSGRSSYNEQFF
TRBJ2-1 | NA | few | TRBV6-6 | TGTGCCAGCAGCCGACCGAAAAATGAGCAGTTCTTC | CASSRPKNEQFF
TRBJ1-3 | NA | NA | TRBV19 | TGTGCCAGTAGTATAAGCGTCTCTGGAAACACCATATATTTT | CASSISVSGNTIYF
TRBJ1-1 | NA | NA | TRBV12-3/TRBV12-4 | TGTGCCAGCAGTTTGGAACAGTCTGAAGCTTTCTTT | CASSLEQSEAFF
TRBJ2-5 | TRBD2 | once | TRBV6-5 | TGTGCCAGCAAAGGTCAGCGGGGGCCAGGAGAGACCCAGTACTTC | CASKGQRGPGETQYF
TRBJ1-1 | NA | NA | TRBV3-1/TRBV3-2 | TGTGCCAGCAGCCAAGAAGGCGGTATGAACACTGAAGCTTTCTTT | CASSQEGGMNTEAFF
TRBJ1-5 | NA | NA | TRBV4-3 | TGCGCCAGCAGCCAAGAGAGGACAGATAGCAATCAGCCCCAGCATTTT | CASSQERTDSNQPQHF
TRBJ1-5 | NA | NA | TRBV6-5 | TGTGCCAGCAGGCCTGGATATAGCAATCAGCCCCAGCATTTT | CASRPGYSNQPQHF